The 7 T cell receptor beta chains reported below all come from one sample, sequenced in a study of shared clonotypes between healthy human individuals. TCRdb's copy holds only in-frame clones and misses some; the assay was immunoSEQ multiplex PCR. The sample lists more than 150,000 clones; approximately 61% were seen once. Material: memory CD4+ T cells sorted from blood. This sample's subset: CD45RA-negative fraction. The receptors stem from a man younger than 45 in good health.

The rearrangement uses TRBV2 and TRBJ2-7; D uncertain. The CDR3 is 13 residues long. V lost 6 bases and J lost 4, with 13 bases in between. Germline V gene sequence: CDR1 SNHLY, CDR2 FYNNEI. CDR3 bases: TGTGCCAGCAGGTGGACGAATTTGTACGAGCAGTACTTC. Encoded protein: CASRWTNLYEQYF.

CDR3 bases: TGTGCCAGCGCGCTAGGGAATGTGGATGGCTACACCTTC. Translating gives CASALGNVDGYTF. The V and J genes are TRBV18 and TRBJ1-2; no reliable D call. The CDR3 contains 13 residues. V was cut by 8 bases and J by 6 bases, with 16 bases left in between. The V gene's germline CDR1 is KGHSH and CDR2 LQKENI. The full variable domain, its missing parts supplied by reference TRBV18 and TRBJ1-2, is NAGVMQNPRHLVRRRGQEARLRCSPMKGHSHVYWYRQLPEEGLKFMVYLQKENIIDESGMPKERFSAEFPKEGPSILRIQQVVRGDSAAYFCASALGNVDGYTFGSGTRLTVV.

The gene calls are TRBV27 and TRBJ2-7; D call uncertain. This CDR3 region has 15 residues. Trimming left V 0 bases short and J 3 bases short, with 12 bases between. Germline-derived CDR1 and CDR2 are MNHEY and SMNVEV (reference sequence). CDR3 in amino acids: CASSLSYGNYYEQYF. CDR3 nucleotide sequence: TGTGCCAGCAGTTTATCATATGGGAACTACTACGAGCAGTACTTC.

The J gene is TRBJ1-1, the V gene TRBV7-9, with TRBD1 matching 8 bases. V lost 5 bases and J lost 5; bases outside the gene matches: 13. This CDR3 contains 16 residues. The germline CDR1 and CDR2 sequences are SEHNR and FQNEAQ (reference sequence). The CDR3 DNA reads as TGTGCCAGCAGCCCCTATGGACAGGGTGAAAAGACTGAAGCTTTCTTT. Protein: CASSPYGQGEKTEAFF. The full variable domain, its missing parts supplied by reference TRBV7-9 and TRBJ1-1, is DTGVSQNPRHKITKRGQNVTFRCDPISEHNRLYWYRQTLGQGPEFLTYFQNEAQLEKSRLLSDRFSAERPKGSFSTLEIQRTEQGDSAMYLCASSPYGQGEKTEAFFGQGTRLTVV.

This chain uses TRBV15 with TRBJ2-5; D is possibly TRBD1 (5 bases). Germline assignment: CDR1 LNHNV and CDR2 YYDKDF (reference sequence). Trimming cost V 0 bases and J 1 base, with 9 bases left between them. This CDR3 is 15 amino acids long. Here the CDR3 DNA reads TGTGCCACCAGCAGAGAATTAGACAGCCAAGAGACCCAGTACTTC. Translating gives CATSRELDSQETQYF. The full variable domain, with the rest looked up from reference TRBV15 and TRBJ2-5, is DAMVIQNPRYQVTQFGKPVTLSCSQTLNHNVMYWYQQKSSQAPKLLFHYYDKDFNNEADTPDNFQSRRPNTSFCFLDIRSPGLGDTAMYLCATSRELDSQETQYFGPGTRLLVL.

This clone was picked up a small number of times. The CDR3 protein is CASSLVAAEETQYF. The CDR3 bases are TGTGCCAGCAGCTTAGTAGCGGCCGAAGAGACCCAGTACTTC. The V gene is TRBV7-2, the J gene TRBJ2-5; D perhaps matches TRBD2 (6 bases). The germline CDR1 and CDR2 sequences are SGHTA and FQGNSA. The CDR3 is 14 amino acids. Trimming pared 1 base from V and 3 bases from J, leaving 9 bases between.

This CDR3 is CAASGSPYEQYF. CDR3 sequence (DNA): TGCGCCGCCAGCGGGAGTCCCTACGAGCAGTACTTC. The chain combines TRBV10-2 with TRBJ2-7; 8 bases agree with TRBD2. The V segment lost 11 bases and the J segment 2 bases; nucleotides outside the gene matches: 5. Looked up from germline, CDR1 is WSHSY and CDR2 is SAAADI. CDR3 length: 12 amino acids.